Included here is one TCR beta chain sequence, with context. Its antigen is currently not known. Per-nucleotide qualities are absent, and no much larger clonotype sits a single base away. This entry is derived from a study of T cells in tuberculosis (dated by TCRdb to the late 2010s). A note on the overall study: To characterize T cells specific for the mycobacterial lipid antigen glucose monomycolate (GMM), the study used CD1B tetramers together with high-throughput TCR immunosequencing. With 10 to 11 people per group, a South African clinical cohort compared IGRA-negative adolescents, IGRA-positive adolescents with latent tuberculosis, and adults with active tuberculosis.

The immunoSEQ multiplex PCR assay was used to generate TCR libraries, with TCR-beta and/or TCR-alpha/delta assays applied to each sample. The Illumina high-throughput platform was used to sequence the amplified TCR libraries. The original methods were these. Clustering and dimensionality reduction relied on pairwise TCRdist distances among GMM-specific receptors from T cells that were either sorted ex vivo or expanded in vitro. Each clinical repertoire was assigned a mean NN-distance score, defined as the average TCRdist to the nearest 10% of tetramer-positive reference sequences. GEM TCR motif frequency was computed as the fraction of unique TCRs matching known GEM sequences by V/J usage and CDR3 length. Active tuberculosis was classified by linear discriminant analysis with leave-one-out cross-validation, implemented in scikit-learn. The source is immuneACCESS, and TCRdb retained only in-frame sequences with V and J called. Part of the clones is not carried over; for the studies checked, unresolved V genes explain less than half of this, and the remainder is unexplained. V and J calls and clone size follow that table, whereas D and trimming were derived from the DNA. This sample is represented by about 32,000 clones; roughly 94% of them were singletons. The biggest ten clones account for approximately 8.2% of the sample.

At study entry, a tuberculin skin test and the QuantiFERON-TB GOLD In-Tube IGRA were used to screen adolescents for latent tuberculosis infection. Immunosequencing was performed on unsorted cryopreserved PBMC, with around 100,000 T cells per clinical donor covered on average. Eleven high schools in the Worcester region of the Western Cape, South Africa, served as enrollment sites for adolescents aged 12 to 18 years. Ten or so adolescents infected with M. tuberculosis and approximately ten uninfected adolescents were chosen and matched for age and sex. PBMC from adolescents were isolated by density centrifugation from freshly drawn heparinized blood and then cryopreserved. Reading the germline V gene gives CDR1 SGHVS and CDR2 FQNEAQ. The CDR3 covers 15 residues, taking in both the cysteine and the phenylalanine. Kept here is only the CDR3 DNA, which spans 45 bases and is read in frame from base 1. V lost 6 bases and J lost 0 bases; the stretch between them is 14 bases long.

Beyond this particular receptor, the publication reports: An accuracy of 87% (AUROC around 0.91) was reached by a classifier using the diverse GMM-specific repertoire, compared with approximately 70% accuracy when GEM motif frequencies were used. Compared with IGRA-negative controls, TCR-alpha repertoires from active tuberculosis had smaller mean NN-distances to GMM-specific TCRs, which suggests clonal expansion of these TCRs. Which clinical samples got chosen depended on the availability of cryopreserved specimens, and the active tuberculosis cases were adults, whereas the controls were adolescents. The smaller NN-distances in active tuberculosis patients were driven in part by shorter CDR3-alpha lengths, while the difference seen for TCR-beta was not statistically significant.

The TCR comes from a donor aged 10 to 29 with latent tuberculosis or without tuberculosis infection. The sequenced material came from PBMCs. Recombination linked TRBV7-8 to TRBJ1-2; a tentative D match to TRBD1 spans 5 bases. The DNA reads as follows: TGTGCCAGCAGTCCCGACAGAGCAGCTAACTATGGCTACACCTTC. Translated, it gives CASSPDRAANYGYTF.